This T cell receptor (beta chain) derives from a study of blood T cell repertoires in COVID-19 (TCRdb year 2020). At the level of the whole study: Samples covering the acute and convalescent phases of COVID-19 were provided by collaborators in the United States, Italy and Spain. Subjects who had been exposed to COVID-19, were actively infected with it, or had recovered from it provided the deeply sampled blood TCRbeta repertoires that made up the dataset. Where available, HLA class I and class II types were taken from metadata supplied by the sample provider and were not determined by assay-based typing. A freely available public database, intended as a resource for researchers studying the immune response to SARS-CoV-2, is where the repertoires were released. Sample metadata almost always included a de-identified subject ID, COVID-19 status, age in years and sex. The material from the prospective study consisted of cDNA or gDNA derived from T cells, B-cell-depleted T cells, or PBMCs. Samples came from the ongoing ImmuneRACE study (first 160 participants) plus 1,254 subjects from 6 global collaborators.

Between the V and J ends, shortened by 7 bases and 1 base respectively, the junction contains 23 bases. The CDR1 and CDR2 encoded by the germline V gene are LGHNT and FRNRAP. Including the terminal cysteine and phenylalanine, the CDR3 comprises 17 residues. Only CDR3 DNA remains: 51 bases, in frame from the first base. Comments on this clone: Its antigen has not been determined. Nothing much larger sits one base from this clone, and base qualities are not available.

TCRbeta CDR3 regions were amplified from genomic DNA using the immunoSEQ Assay, a bias-controlled multiplex PCR. Regarding the original processing steps: The number of nucleated cells in each sample was estimated from the amplification of reference gene primers within the assay. To quantify the absolute abundance of each unique TCRbeta CDR3 rearrangement, sequence reads were collapsed and filtered. For each sample, productive Simpson clonality was calculated by taking the square root of Simpson's diversity index across productive rearrangements. Imported from immuneACCESS, the table was reduced by TCRdb to in-frame sequences with V and J called. These copies leave out some clones; in studies compared against another copy, an unresolved V gene accounts for under half, and the cause of the remainder is not known. V and J calls and clone size are copied from that table; D and trimming were computed from the DNA. This sample comprises roughly 90,000 clones, around four fifths of them detected only once. The ten largest clones represent 3.4% of the sample.

The study at large found these results: The amount of clinical and demographic metadata varied by source and participant and was provided uncurated.

Whole blood was collected in K2EDTA tubes by collaborating institutions according to the institutions' own protocols. For TCRbeta analysis, collaborators shipped samples as frozen whole blood, isolated PBMCs, or DNA extracted from either of those sample types. The sequencing sample was made of peripheral blood. The sequence came from a man aged 45 to 65 with acute or convalescent COVID-19. The chain couples TRBV12-5 to TRBJ2-7, with no reliable assignment of the D segment. CDR3 sequence: CASATTDPAPRSYEQYF. Here is the DNA: TGTGCTAGTGCCACAACTGATCCCGCGCCGAGGTCCTACGAGCAGTACTTC.